The 13 T cell receptor beta chains below come from one sample, sequenced in a study of blood T cells in healthy people across ages. A second PCR, run for roughly 7 to 11 cycles, used a sample-barcoded 5' primer plus a J-beta primer mix. TCRdb independently ran MiXCR on the 5' RACE reads; one entry per CDR3 protein. Of about 1,000,000 distinct CDR3 sequences detected, 35% to 50% appear once; the ten largest clones hold around 18%. The source material was blood. Receptor source: a woman in her sixties in good health.

This clonotype was counted many times. This sequence joins TRBV29-1 and TRBJ2-7; the D is unclear. V was pared by 1 base and J by 4 bases, with 11 bases between. CDR1 SQVTM and CDR2 ANQGSEA come from the germline V gene. This CDR3 spans 13 amino acids. The CDR3 sequence is CSVEGRIPYEQYF. CDR3 in DNA: TGCAGCGTTGAAGGGCGGATCCCTTACGAGCAGTACTTC.

The rearrangement uses TRBV4-2 and TRBJ2-1; D is tentatively TRBD1 or TRBD2 (6 bases each). Deletions cut 3 bases from V and 0 bases from J, with 33 bases between. Germline V lookup: CDR1 LGHNA, CDR2 YNFKEQ. This CDR3 has 23 amino acids. The CDR3 loop reads CASSHPALGGEPSVSSSYNEQFF. The DNA for the CDR3 is TGTGCCAGCAGCCATCCTGCCTTAGGGGGTGAGCCTAGCGTTTCCAGCTCCTACAATGAGCAGTTCTTC.

The genes are TRBV27 and TRBJ2-5; 7 positions agree with TRBD1. The V gene's germline CDR1 is MNHEY and CDR2 SMNVEV (reference sequence). Trimming took 4 bases from V and 1 from J; bases not matched to a gene: 9. This CDR3 region has 16 residues. CDR3 sequence (DNA): TGTGCCAGCAGTTCCCCCGGGACAGTAGGCCAAGAGACCCAGTACTTC. This gives the protein CASSSPGTVGQETQYF.

This clonotype was observed once. The junction and the germline gene differ at one end; a read error may be behind it. The chain employs TRBV10-3 and TRBJ1-5; no definite D call. Germline CDR1 ENHRY, CDR2 SYGVKD. This CDR3 has 14 residues. CDR3 bases: TGTGGCATCAGTGAGTCGAGTGAGGGTTGGCCCCAGCATTTT. The encoded protein is CGISESSEGWPQHF.

This clonotype was counted only a few times. The CDR3 DNA sequence: TGTGCCAGCAGTAACAGGGATACGCAGTATTTT. Its translation: CASSNRDTQYF. This chain links TRBV28 with TRBJ2-3; D possibly corresponds to TRBD1 (5 bases). This CDR3 contains 11 residues. The germline V and J ends were trimmed by 5 bases and 6 bases, with 6 bases remaining between them. CDR1 and CDR2 from the germline V gene are MDHEN and SYDVKM. Combining the CDR3 with reference TRBV28 and TRBJ2-3 gives the whole variable domain DVKVTQSSRYLVKRTGEKVFLECVQDMDHENMFWYRQDPGLGLRLIYFSYDVKMKEKGDIPEGYSVSREKKERFSLILESASTNQTSMYLCASSNRDTQYFGPGTRLTVL.

This clonotype was observed a few times. The gene calls are TRBV7-9 and TRBJ2-5; TRBD2 matches 8 bases. The J call is in doubt because the DNA end fits TRBJ2-7 better. The CDR3 has 12 residues. CDR1 and CDR2 (germline): SEHNR, FQNEAQ (reference sequence). This chain's CDR3 is CATTAGVDEQYF. The CDR3 DNA follows: TGTGCCACCACAGCGGGAGTGGACGAGCAGTACTTC.

This chain links TRBV14 with TRBJ2-1; 11 bases match TRBD2. From germline, CDR1 is SGHDN and CDR2 FVKESK. The J segment lost 7 bases and the V segment lost 2 bases, leaving 16 bases of the junction unmatched. This CDR3 is 19 amino acids long. The CDR3 DNA follows: TGTGCCAGCAGCCAAACCCGGGATAGAATAGGGACTAGCGGAAATGAGCAGTTCTTC. This gives the protein CASSQTRDRIGTSGNEQFF.

Only a few counts were recorded for this clonotype. The chain uses TRBV27 and TRBJ2-1; tentatively, D is TRBD2 (7 bases). CDR1 is MNHEY, CDR2 SMNVEV, per germline (reference sequence). V shed 6 bases and J shed 5 bases, with 29 bases lying between them. The CDR3 has 19 residues. CDR3 DNA: TGTGCCAGCAGCCCGGTGGGGGGGCTGGCTAGCGGCACTAACAATGAGCAGTTCTTC. It yields the protein CASSPVGGLASGTNNEQFF.

This chain uses TRBV7-9 with TRBJ1-4; a weak D match, TRBD1 (5 bases). The ends were cut back, 0 bases at V and 3 bases at J, with 14 bases in the middle. CDR3 length: 17 amino acids. Germline V gives CDR1 SEHNR, CDR2 FQNEAQ (reference sequence). The CDR3 DNA reads TGTGCCAGCAGCTTAGCGAAGTCAGGGCGCTCTAATGAAAAACTGTTTTTT. Translating gives CASSLAKSGRSNEKLFF.

This clonotype was seen at least ten times. The CDR3 reads CASSFGRAGANVLTF. As DNA, the CDR3 is TGTGCCAGCAGTTTTGGCAGGGCTGGGGCCAACGTCCTGACTTTC. V gene TRBV12-3 or TRBV12-4 combines with J gene TRBJ2-6; D possibly corresponds to TRBD1 (5 bases). This CDR3 contains 15 residues. Trimming pared 3 bases from V and 2 bases from J, leaving 8 bases between.

This clonotype was found a few times. This sequence joins TRBV5-1 and TRBJ2-1, with no clear D. The germline gives CDR1 SGHRS, CDR2 YFSETQ. The CDR3 is made up of 15 amino acids. V was pared by 0 bases and J by 6 bases, with 13 bases between. The CDR3 coding sequence is TGCGCCAGCAGCTTGGTTACTCAGAGTGGCAATGAGCAGTTCTTC. Its protein product is CASSLVTQSGNEQFF.

The rearrangement uses TRBV28 and TRBJ2-5, with D uncertain. The V and J ends lost 6 bases and 4 bases respectively, with 21 bases between them. Germline CDR1 reads MDHEN; CDR2 reads SYDVKM. The CDR3 length is 16 residues. This CDR3 reads CASSDLRIGLSETQYF. The CDR3 DNA reads as TGTGCCAGCAGCGACTTACGAATAGGGCTTTCAGAGACCCAGTACTTC.

This chain uses TRBV6-1 with TRBJ2-3; the match to TRBD2 covers 10 bases. The CDR3 has 16 residues. CDR1 and CDR2 (germline): MNHNS, SASEGT. V shed 3 bases and J 4 bases; nucleotides not matched to a gene: 7. The DNA of the CDR3 is TGTGCCAGCAGTGATGAAGCGGGAGGGCCCTCAGATACGCAGTATTTT. Residues: CASSDEAGGPSDTQYF.